This T cell receptor (beta chain) was sequenced during a study of cytomegalovirus exposure and HLA in healthy donors. 60 Vbeta and 13 Jbeta primers were used in PCR. Only in-frame clones appear in the TCRdb table, and some are missing; sequencing was by immunoSEQ multiplex PCR. Of 110,000 or so clones detected, roughly four fifths appear once; the ten largest clones hold around 2%. Study findings and constraints: Links to common viral pathogens appeared, in a later analysis, for several of the most significant clusters. Among TCR sequences, most were rare, though some public TCRs appeared in many donors. Later analysis reportedly placed an Asian-associated ancestry cluster below the roughly 640-donor mean in N-insertions.

The CDR3 is made up of 16 amino acids. Germline V CDR1 and CDR2: LGHNA, YNFKEQ. The germline V and J ends were trimmed by 4 bases and 0 bases, with 10 bases remaining between them. Turning to this clone: What it binds is unknown.

This cohort consisted of healthy bone marrow donors. Sequences were obtained from PBMCs. The receptor was derived from a man aged 35 to 55 in good health and CMV-seronegative. The chain joins TRBV4-2 to TRBJ2-6; D might be TRBD1 (6 bases). Written as DNA, the CDR3 is TGTGCCAGCAGCCGGACAGAAAGCTCTGGGGCCAACGTCCTGACTTTC. It encodes CASSRTESSGANVLTF.